Below are 16 T cell receptor beta chains sequenced from a single sample in a study of control samples from healthy donors and cancer patients. The method was immunoSEQ multiplex PCR; TCRdb's version includes in-frame clones alone and lacks a portion of them. This sample has about 160,000 clones, with around 96% found just once. Sequenced: blood. The receptor source for this set is a woman in her twenties or thirties in good health.

The chain has TRBV27 and TRBJ2-1, with 8 positions matching TRBD2. CDR1 is MNHEY, CDR2 SMNVEV, per germline (reference sequence). The CDR3 contains 14 residues. V lost 6 bases, J lost 3 bases, and 4 bases stayed unmatched. The CDR3 DNA reads as TGTGCCAGCAGGGGGACTAGGGGCTACAATGAGCAGTTCTTC. Encoded protein: CASRGTRGYNEQFF.

This chain joins TRBV15 and TRBJ1-1; D gene ambiguous. V was trimmed by 6 bases and J by 1 base, leaving 9 bases between them. The CDR3 is 13 amino acids. In germline, CDR1 is LNHNV, CDR2 YYDKDF (reference sequence). The CDR3 loop is CATRAFSNTEAFF. The CDR3 nucleotides are TGTGCCACCAGGGCCTTTTCGAACACTGAAGCTTTCTTT.

This CDR3 is CASSQISTDTQYF. For the CDR3, the DNA is TGTGCCAGCAGCCAAATTAGCACAGATACGCAGTATTTT. The gene calls are TRBV3-1 (or the pseudogene TRBV3-2) and TRBJ2-3; D unresolved. The CDR3 loop spans 13 amino acids. CDR1 LGHDT and CDR2 YNNKEL come from the germline V gene (reference sequence). Trimming stripped 2 bases from V and 0 bases from J, with 3 bases between.

CDR3: CASSPQGIATNEKLFF. The CDR3 region has the DNA TGTGCCAGCAGCCCACAGGGGATTGCAACTAATGAAAAACTGTTTTTT. The V gene is TRBV5-4, the J gene TRBJ1-4; the match to TRBD1 covers 7 bases. The V segment lost 4 bases and the J segment 0 bases; nucleotides outside the gene matches: 6. Germline V lookup: CDR1 SGHNT, CDR2 YYREEE (reference sequence). The CDR3 is made up of 16 amino acids.

The chain has TRBV5-1 and TRBJ2-7; 12 bases are a match to TRBD1. Germline assignment: CDR1 SGHRS and CDR2 YFSETQ. V shed 4 bases and J 6 bases; nucleotides not matched to a gene: 5. The CDR3 has 14 amino acids. The CDR3 loop reads CASSGGQGAVEQYF. CDR3 DNA sequence: TGCGCCAGCAGCGGGGGACAGGGGGCCGTCGAGCAGTACTTC. The full variable domain, its missing parts supplied by reference TRBV5-1 and TRBJ2-7, is KAGVTQTPRYLIKTRGQQVTLSCSPISGHRSVSWYQQTPGQGLQFLFEYFSETQRNKGNFPGRFSGRQFSNSRSEMNVSTLELGDSALYLCASSGGQGAVEQYFGPGTRLTVT.

The genes are TRBV28 and TRBJ1-2; 7 bases fit TRBD1. CDR1 and CDR2 (germline): MDHEN, SYDVKM. Unmatched junction bases numbered 13, after V lost 8 bases and J lost 7 bases. This CDR3 has 14 amino acids. CDR3 bases: TGTGCCAGCCGACGCACAGGGGCATCAGGTGGCTACACCTTC. It encodes CASRRTGASGGYTF.

V is TRBV29-1 and J is TRBJ2-5; 10 nucleotides agree with TRBD1. Per germline, CDR1 SQVTM and CDR2 ANQGSEA. The CDR3 is 14 residues long. The V and J ends lost 5 bases and 4 bases, in that order; junction bases with no gene match: 7. The CDR3 protein is CSVKGQGGGETQYF. The DNA of the CDR3 is TGCAGCGTTAAAGGACAGGGGGGCGGAGAGACCCAGTACTTC.

The rearrangement links TRBV27 to TRBJ2-1; TRBD2 matches at 8 bases. Losses at the gene ends were 1 base for V and 8 bases for J; bases not matched to a gene: 13. Germline V gene sequence: CDR1 MNHEY, CDR2 SMNVEV (reference sequence). CDR3 size: 17 residues. The CDR3 nucleotides are TGTGCCAGCAGTTTATACCGAGGTCTGGCGGGGGGAGATGAGCAGTTCTTC. It yields the protein CASSLYRGLAGGDEQFF.

This chain connects TRBV7-6 to TRBJ2-2; no reliable D call. V was shortened by 5 bases and J by 0 bases, with 10 bases between the two germline ends. The CDR3 consists of 15 residues. The germline CDR1 and CDR2 sequences are SGHVS and FNYEAQ. The CDR3 region has the DNA TGTGCCAGCAGCGCGTGGACGTCGAACACCGGGGAGCTGTTTTTT. Protein: CASSAWTSNTGELFF.

The gene calls are TRBV6-2 or TRBV6-3 and TRBJ2-1, with a tentative D call TRBD2 (6 bases). The V and J ends lost 2 bases and 4 bases respectively, with 6 bases between them. The CDR3 spans 13 residues. Germline V lookup: CDR1 MNHEY, CDR2 SVGEGT. The CDR3 loop is CASSYGTYNEQFF. The CDR3 DNA is TGTGCCAGCAGTTACGGGACTTACAATGAGCAGTTCTTC.

The rearrangement links TRBV10-2 to TRBJ1-1; the D is unclear. The length of the CDR3 is 12 residues. CDR1 is WSHSY, CDR2 SAAADI, per germline. With 10 bases removed from V and 0 bases from J, the gap between germline ends came to 9 bases. The CDR3, as DNA: TGCGCCACCGCAACAGTGAACACTGAAGCTTTCTTT. Protein sequence: CATATVNTEAFF.

The gene calls are TRBV12-3 or TRBV12-4 and TRBJ2-7; no reliable D call. The CDR3 length is 11 residues. V lost 2 bases, J lost 8 bases, and 7 bases lay in between. CDR3 region: CASSLKRQQYF. CDR3 nucleotide sequence: TGTGCCAGCAGTTTAAAAAGACAGCAGTACTTC.

The chain carries TRBV30 and TRBJ2-3; a weak D match, TRBD2 (5 bases). This CDR3 has 15 amino acids. The germline V gene encodes CDR1 GTSNPN and CDR2 SVGIG (reference sequence). V gave up 0 bases and J gave up 5 bases, with 15 bases separating them. DNA for the CDR3: TGTGCCTGGAGTGTACAGTCGGGGTTGGGAGATACGCAGTATTTT. Translating gives CAWSVQSGLGDTQYF.

V usage is TRBV5-1 and J usage is TRBJ2-7; TRBD1 agrees at 8 bases. Per the germline V gene, CDR1 is SGHRS and CDR2 is YFSETQ. J lost 4 bases, V lost 2 bases, and 5 bases had no gene match. The CDR3 covers 14 residues. CDR3 loop: CASSFRQGWYEQYF. In DNA, the CDR3 is TGCGCCAGCAGCTTCCGACAGGGGTGGTACGAGCAGTACTTC.

This clone was detected only a few times. The V and J genes are TRBV11-2 and TRBJ1-2; TRBD1 aligns across 7 bases. V was clipped by 5 bases and J by 5 bases; unmatched bases: 14. From germline, CDR1 is SGHAT and CDR2 FQNNGV. This CDR3 is 16 amino acids long. As DNA, the CDR3 is TGTGCCAGCAGCAGCCTACGGGACAGTTCTGGATATGGCTACACCTTC. As protein: CASSSLRDSSGYGYTF.

V is TRBV7-6 and J is TRBJ1-5; possible D gene TRBD1, 5 bases. The V end was cut by 8 bases, the J end by 3 bases, with 20 bases between. The V gene's germline CDR1 is SGHVS and CDR2 FNYEAQ. The CDR3 consists of 16 residues. CDR3 sequence: CASGRGPGVTNQPQHF. The CDR3 DNA reads as TGTGCCAGCGGCCGAGGGCCGGGGGTTACCAATCAGCCCCAGCATTTT.